The 4 T cell receptor beta chains below come from one sample, sequenced in a study of shared clonotypes between healthy human individuals. This table comes from immunoSEQ multiplex PCR, and its TCRdb copy is limited to in-frame clones, with some not included. This sample has around 940,000 clones; 70% to 85% occur once, and the top ten carry 1.5%. The material sequenced was memory CD4+ T cells sorted from blood. This sample's subset: CD45RA-negative fraction. These receptors all come from a man younger than 35 in good health.

The CDR3 spells CAISESSGQTTNEKLFF. In DNA, the CDR3 is TGTGCCATCAGTGAGTCCTCGGGACAGACAACTAATGAAAAACTGTTTTTT. The V call is TRBV10-3, the J call TRBJ1-4, with 7 bases identical to TRBD1. This CDR3 contains 17 residues. Germline CDR1 and CDR2: ENHRY and SYGVKD. The V segment lost 0 bases and the J segment 0 bases; nucleotides outside the gene matches: 4.

The rearrangement joins TRBV30 to TRBJ1-5; 10 nucleotides line up with TRBD1. CDR3 size: 13 residues. Germline CDR1 reads GTSNPN; CDR2 reads SVGIG (reference sequence). Losses at the gene ends were 7 bases for V and 6 bases for J; bases not matched to a gene: 6. The CDR3 loop reads CAYGTGDGQPQHF. Here the CDR3 DNA reads TGTGCCTACGGGACAGGGGACGGTCAGCCCCAGCATTTT.

A single count supports this clone. The chain couples TRBV5-3 to TRBJ2-3; D may be TRBD1 (5 bases). TRBV5-3 qualifies as an ORF whose function is uncertain. CDR3 length equals 18 residues. V lost 0 bases, J lost 1 base, and 18 bases lay in between. Here the CDR3 reads CARSLVSKGPVRTDTQYF. CDR3 DNA: TGTGCCAGAAGCTTGGTCAGTAAGGGGCCCGTTCGCACAGATACGCAGTATTTT.

The chain is built from TRBV6-6 and TRBJ2-2, with D perhaps matching TRBD1 or TRBD2 (6 bases each). Germline V gene data show CDR1 as MNHNY and CDR2 as SVGAGI (reference sequence). CDR3 length: 15 residues. The germline V and J ends were trimmed by 3 bases and 5 bases, with 13 bases remaining between them. Here the CDR3 DNA reads TGTGCCAGCAGTTATACCGGGGGCGATACCGGGGAGCTGTTTTTT. The encoded protein is CASSYTGGDTGELFF.